Listed here are 10 T cell receptor beta chains from one sample, sequenced in a study of graft-versus-host responses after intestinal transplantation. The repertoire was sequenced with immunoSEQ multiplex PCR; TCRdb's copy has only in-frame clones and lacks some. In the table there are over 80,000 clones, 91% of which are singletons. Antigens for these TCRs are unknown. Sequenced here: unstimulated CD4+ T cells sorted from spleen or lymph node cells, sampled before transplant. The receptors here all came from a human donor who was the organ donor for an intestinal transplant.

The CDR3 DNA is TGTGCCAGCAGTTTGGGGACATGGCATAATTCACCCCTCCACTTT. It translates to CASSLGTWHNSPLHF. The chain uses TRBV28 and TRBJ1-6; maybe TRBD1 (6 bases). Trimming pared 3 bases from V and 5 bases from J, leaving 11 bases between. The germline V gene encodes CDR1 MDHEN and CDR2 SYDVKM. This CDR3 spans 15 amino acids.

This chain links TRBV4-1 with TRBJ1-1; a weak D match, TRBD1 (6 bases). Trimming took off 5 bases at V and 0 bases at J, with 16 bases between the two ends. The CDR3 runs to 16 residues. Germline V gene data show CDR1 as MGHRA and CDR2 as YSYEKL. The CDR3 sequence is CASSRQVVVLNTEAFF. DNA of the CDR3: TGCGCCAGCAGCAGACAGGTGGTAGTCTTGAACACTGAAGCTTTCTTT.

The chain carries TRBV4-2 and TRBJ2-4, with TRBD2 matching over 12 bases. CDR1 is LGHNA, CDR2 YNFKEQ, per germline. The CDR3 is 19 amino acids. J lost 0 bases, V lost 3 bases, and 9 bases had no gene match. CDR3 residues: CASSQATSGGQLAKNIQYF. CDR3 nucleotides: TGTGCCAGCAGCCAGGCGACTAGCGGGGGCCAGCTAGCCAAAAACATTCAGTACTTC.

This rearrangement joins TRBV5-1 to TRBJ2-7; D is possibly TRBD1 (6 bases). From germline, CDR1 is SGHRS and CDR2 YFSETQ. This CDR3 contains 13 residues. V dropped 7 bases and J dropped 4 bases, with 15 bases sitting between them. The CDR3 region has the DNA TGCGCCAGCGGGGCAGGGGCTGGGTACGAGCAGTACTTC. Translating gives CASGAGAGYEQYF.

The V gene is TRBV19, the J gene TRBJ1-1; the D gene is possibly TRBD1 (6 bases). Trimming stripped 5 bases from V and 1 base from J, with 11 bases between. The CDR3 is 14 amino acids. Germline V gene data show CDR1 as LNHDA and CDR2 as SQIVND (reference sequence). The CDR3 DNA sequence: TGTGCCAGTAGTCGACAGGACTCGAACACTGAAGCTTTCTTT. This gives the protein CASSRQDSNTEAFF.

This chain links TRBV18 with TRBJ1-3, with D possibly being TRBD1 (6 bases). CDR1 is KGHSH, CDR2 LQKENI, per germline. There are 14 residues in the CDR3. V lost 6 bases and J 4 bases, leaving 13 bases between the germline ends. CDR3 region: CASSRKDRGNTIYF. The CDR3 nucleotides read TGTGCCAGCTCCCGGAAGGACAGAGGAAACACCATATATTTT. Combining the CDR3 with reference TRBV18 and TRBJ1-3 gives the whole variable domain NAGVMQNPRHLVRRRGQEARLRCSPMKGHSHVYWYRQLPEEGLKFMVYLQKENIIDESGMPKERFSAEFPKEGPSILRIQQVVRGDSAAYFCASSRKDRGNTIYFGEGSWLTVV.

The V gene is TRBV27, the J gene TRBJ1-2; the match to TRBD1 covers 8 bases. The CDR3 runs 13 residues. Germline CDR1 MNHEY, CDR2 SMNVEV (reference sequence). V trimming: 3 bases; J trimming: 7 bases; junction bases outside the gene matches: 4. The CDR3 nucleotides are TGTGCCAGCAGTTTCAGACAGGGGACTGGCTACACCTTC. Translation: CASSFRQGTGYTF.

The chain joins TRBV2 to TRBJ2-1, with 8 bases lining up with TRBD2. Germline CDR1 reads SNHLY; CDR2 reads FYNNEI. This CDR3 has 16 residues. V gave up 7 bases and J gave up 8 bases; unmatched junction bases: 16. The CDR3 region has the DNA TGTGCCAGCACCGCAGAAATTCCGGGACTAGGTTATGAGCAGTTCTTC. Translation gives CASTAEIPGLGYEQFF.

CDR3 region: CASSQVLRVLYEQYF. In DNA form, the CDR3 reads TGCGCCAGCAGCCAAGTATTGCGGGTGCTCTACGAGCAGTACTTC. V gene TRBV4-3 combines with J gene TRBJ2-7; maybe TRBD2 (5 bases). The CDR3 sequence is 15 residues long. With 1 base removed from V and 3 bases from J, the gap between germline ends came to 13 bases. Germline loops: CDR1 LGHNA, CDR2 YSLEER.

This chain uses TRBV19 with TRBJ1-1, with TRBD1 matching over 7 bases. The CDR3 runs 12 residues. CDR1 is LNHDA and CDR2 is SQIVND in the germline V gene (reference sequence). V lost 8 bases to trimming and J lost 8 bases; unmatched junction nucleotides: 8. The CDR3 reads CASEDRAGEAFF. CDR3 DNA: TGTGCCAGTGAAGACAGGGCGGGGGAAGCTTTCTTT. Based on the CDR3 plus reference TRBV19 and TRBJ1-1, the full variable domain is DGGITQSPKYLFRKEGQNVTLSCEQNLNHDAMYWYRQDPGQGLRLIYYSQIVNDFQKGDIAEGYSVSREKKESFPLTVTSAQKNPTAFYLCASEDRAGEAFFGQGTRLTVV.